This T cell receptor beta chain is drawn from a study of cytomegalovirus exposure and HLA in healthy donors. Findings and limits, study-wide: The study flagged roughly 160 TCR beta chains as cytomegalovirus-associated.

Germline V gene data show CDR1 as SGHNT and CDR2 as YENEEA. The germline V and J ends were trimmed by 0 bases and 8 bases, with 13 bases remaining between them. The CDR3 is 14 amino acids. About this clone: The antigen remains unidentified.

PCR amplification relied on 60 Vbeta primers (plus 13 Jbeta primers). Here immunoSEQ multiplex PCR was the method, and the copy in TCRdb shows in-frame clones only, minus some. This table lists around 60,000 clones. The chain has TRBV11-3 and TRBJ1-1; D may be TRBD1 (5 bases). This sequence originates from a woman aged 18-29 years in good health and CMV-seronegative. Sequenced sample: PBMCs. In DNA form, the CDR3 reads TGTGCCAGCAGCTTAGATCCGGGGGGAAGGGAAGCTTTCTTT. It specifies CASSLDPGGREAFF. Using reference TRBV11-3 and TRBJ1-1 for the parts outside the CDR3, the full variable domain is EAGVVQSPRYKIIEKKQPVAFWCNPISGHNTLYWYLQNLGQGPELLIRYENEEAVDDSQLPKDRFSAERLKGVDSTLKIQPAELGDSAVYLCASSLDPGGREAFFGQGTRLTVV.